Below, 17 T cell receptor beta chains from the same sample are listed, as sequenced in a study of CD8+CD57+ T cells in acquired aplastic anemia. Using genomic DNA as the template, TCR beta VDJ and CDR3 profiling was carried out. TCRdb passed the reads through MiXCR, listing each CDR3 protein once. The profile shows 200,000 to 250,000 distinct CDR3 sequences, around 63% of them singletons. Sequenced sample: sorted CD4+, CD8+, or CD8+CD57+ T cells (not recorded which) from PBMCs. All receptors come from a human donor in good health.

The gene calls are TRBV19 and TRBJ1-1; D is unclear. V lost 6 bases to trimming and J lost 1 base, with 6 bases between them. Germline V CDR1 and CDR2: LNHDA, SQIVND (reference sequence). The CDR3 length is 12 residues. This CDR3 is CASRRSNTEAFF. CDR3 sequence (DNA): TGTGCCAGTAGGCGATCGAACACTGAAGCTTTCTTT.

The J gene is TRBJ2-1, the V gene TRBV5-1, with 12 bases aligning to TRBD2. CDR1 is SGHRS, CDR2 YFSETQ, per germline. The CDR3 has 16 amino acids. V dropped 1 base and J dropped 9; count of bases not matched to a gene: 8. CDR3 loop: CASSLTGTSGLGEQFF. For the CDR3, the DNA is TGCGCCAGCAGCTTGACCGGGACTAGCGGGTTAGGTGAGCAGTTCTTC.

The chain combines TRBV2 with TRBJ2-7; TRBD2 agrees at 11 bases. CDR1 and CDR2 (germline): SNHLY, FYNNEI. The CDR3 is 15 residues long. Unmatched junction bases numbered 6, after V lost 5 bases and J lost 3 bases. The CDR3 DNA is TGTGCCAGCAGTCCCACTAGCGGGAGTGGCTACGAGCAGTACTTC. Translation gives CASSPTSGSGYEQYF.

This clonotype has only a few counts. The rearrangement joins TRBV11-1 to TRBJ1-6; D is perhaps TRBD1 (6 bases). CDR1 is SGHAT and CDR2 is FQDESV in the germline V gene (reference sequence). Trimming removed 1 base from V and 7 bases from J, with 11 bases in between. The CDR3 is made up of 15 amino acids. CDR3 nucleotide sequence: TGTGCCAGCAGCTTAGTGGGGGCCCCAAATTCACCCCTCCACTTT. It yields the protein CASSLVGAPNSPLHF.

The chain couples TRBV7-8 to TRBJ1-2; 8 bases are a match to TRBD1. This CDR3 has 15 amino acids. Germline-derived CDR1 and CDR2 are SGHVS and FQNEAQ. V lost 5 bases and J lost 7; bases outside the gene matches: 12. The CDR3 is CASSILQGGAAGYTF. Here the CDR3 DNA reads TGTGCCAGCAGCATACTACAGGGGGGGGCAGCTGGCTACACCTTC.

Turning to this clonotype: The junction departs from the called germline gene at one end, perhaps through a read error. The chain combines TRBV7-2 with TRBJ1-4, with D possibly matching TRBD1 (6 bases). Germline CDR1 reads SGHTA; CDR2 reads FQGNSA. There are 14 residues in the CDR3. CDR3 coding DNA: TGTGCCAGCAGCCCCGGGACAACGAATGAAAAACTGTTTTTT. Its protein is CASSPGTTNEKLFF.

This clonotype was detected ten times or more. The V call is TRBV6-5, the J call TRBJ2-1; D is uncertain. The CDR3 has 11 residues. Germline lookup yields CDR1 MNHEY and CDR2 SVGAGI. V was cut by 8 bases and J by 6 bases, with 8 bases left in between. The CDR3 is CASGVSNEQFF. CDR3 DNA: TGTGCCAGCGGCGTGAGCAATGAGCAGTTCTTC.

The chain links TRBV12-3 or TRBV12-4 to TRBJ2-5; 7 bases are a match to TRBD1. CDR3 length: 14 residues. V shed 5 bases, J shed 1 base, and the junction held 4 bases outside the gene matches. The CDR3 DNA sequence: TGTGCCAGCAGTCCCGGGACAGCCCAAGAGACCCAGTACTTC. Protein: CASSPGTAQETQYF.

V gene TRBV19 combines with J gene TRBJ1-4; no definite D call. From germline, CDR1 is LNHDA and CDR2 SQIVND (reference sequence). V shed 3 bases and J shed 3 bases, with 8 bases lying between them. The CDR3 runs to 14 residues. The CDR3 protein is CASSIQSANEKLFF. The CDR3, as DNA: TGTGCCAGTAGTATCCAGTCGGCTAATGAAAAACTGTTTTTT.

The genes are TRBV2 and TRBJ1-4, with D possibly matching TRBD1 (6 bases). Per the germline V gene, CDR1 is SNHLY and CDR2 is FYNNEI. Trimming pared 8 bases from V and 8 bases from J, leaving 12 bases between. The CDR3 is 12 residues long. The CDR3, as DNA: TGTGCCAGCCGGGACAAGGGGGAAAAACTGTTTTTT. Translated, it gives CASRDKGEKLFF.

The chain has TRBV5-1 and TRBJ1-2, with D maybe TRBD1 (5 bases). The CDR3 is made up of 13 amino acids. The ends were cut back, 6 bases at V and 3 bases at J, with 12 bases in the middle. The germline V gene has CDR1 SGHRS and CDR2 YFSETQ. The CDR3 DNA reads as TGCGCCAGCACCGGCCAGGGACACTATGGCTACACCTTC. It encodes CASTGQGHYGYTF.

In DNA, the CDR3 is TGTGCCAGCAGCTTAAGGACAGGAAATGAAAAACTGTTTTTT. Translation gives CASSLRTGNEKLFF. J is TRBJ1-4 and V is TRBV7-9, with 7 bases aligning to TRBD1. The CDR3 totals 14 residues. CDR1 and CDR2 (germline): SEHNR, FQNEAQ (reference sequence). After removal of 2 bases from V and 5 bases from J, the junction contained 2 bases not matched to a gene.

This clonotype was detected ten times or more. The V and J genes are TRBV5-1 and TRBJ2-1; perhaps TRBD2 as D (6 bases). In germline, CDR1 is SGHRS, CDR2 YFSETQ. V shed 7 bases and J shed 0 bases, with 17 bases lying between them. There are 16 residues in the CDR3. CDR3 DNA sequence: TGCGCCAGCCACCCGTTTTCCGGGGGCTCCTACAATGAGCAGTTCTTC. This sequence encodes CASHPFSGGSYNEQFF.

This chain uses TRBV29-1 with TRBJ2-7; D possibly corresponds to TRBD2 (6 bases). The CDR3 loop spans 13 amino acids. Trimming stripped 7 bases from V and 4 bases from J, with 17 bases between. Germline CDR1 is SQVTM and CDR2 is ANQGSEA. The CDR3 region is CSALKRVGYEQYF. The CDR3 DNA reads as TGCAGCGCCTTGAAGCGGGTGGGGTACGAGCAGTACTTC.

This sequence joins TRBV10-3 and TRBJ2-3; 8 bases map to TRBD1. The J segment lost 6 bases and the V segment lost 6 bases, leaving 8 bases of the junction unmatched. Germline V CDR1 and CDR2: ENHRY, SYGVKD. The CDR3 loop spans 14 amino acids. This CDR3 reads CAIRPDRDGDTQYF. In DNA, the CDR3 is TGTGCCATCAGACCGGACAGGGATGGCGATACGCAGTATTTT.

Ten or more counts support this clonotype. The J gene is TRBJ2-7, the V gene TRBV14; weak D call: TRBD1 (6 bases). This CDR3 region has 15 residues. The V and J ends lost 5 bases and 3 bases respectively, with 17 bases between them. Germline lookup yields CDR1 SGHDN and CDR2 FVKESK. The CDR3 bases are TGTGCCAGCAGCGGCCAGGGGACGCCTTTCTACGAGCAGTACTTC. It translates to CASSGQGTPFYEQYF.

This clonotype was picked up many times. The chain employs TRBV9 and TRBJ2-1; D may be TRBD2 (5 bases). V was cut by 0 bases and J by 7 bases, with 8 bases left in between. This CDR3 is 13 amino acids long. Germline loops: CDR1 SGDLS, CDR2 YYNGEE. Written as DNA, the CDR3 is TGTGCCAGCAGCGTAGTAAGGGAGAATGAGCAGTTCTTC. Protein sequence: CASSVVRENEQFF.